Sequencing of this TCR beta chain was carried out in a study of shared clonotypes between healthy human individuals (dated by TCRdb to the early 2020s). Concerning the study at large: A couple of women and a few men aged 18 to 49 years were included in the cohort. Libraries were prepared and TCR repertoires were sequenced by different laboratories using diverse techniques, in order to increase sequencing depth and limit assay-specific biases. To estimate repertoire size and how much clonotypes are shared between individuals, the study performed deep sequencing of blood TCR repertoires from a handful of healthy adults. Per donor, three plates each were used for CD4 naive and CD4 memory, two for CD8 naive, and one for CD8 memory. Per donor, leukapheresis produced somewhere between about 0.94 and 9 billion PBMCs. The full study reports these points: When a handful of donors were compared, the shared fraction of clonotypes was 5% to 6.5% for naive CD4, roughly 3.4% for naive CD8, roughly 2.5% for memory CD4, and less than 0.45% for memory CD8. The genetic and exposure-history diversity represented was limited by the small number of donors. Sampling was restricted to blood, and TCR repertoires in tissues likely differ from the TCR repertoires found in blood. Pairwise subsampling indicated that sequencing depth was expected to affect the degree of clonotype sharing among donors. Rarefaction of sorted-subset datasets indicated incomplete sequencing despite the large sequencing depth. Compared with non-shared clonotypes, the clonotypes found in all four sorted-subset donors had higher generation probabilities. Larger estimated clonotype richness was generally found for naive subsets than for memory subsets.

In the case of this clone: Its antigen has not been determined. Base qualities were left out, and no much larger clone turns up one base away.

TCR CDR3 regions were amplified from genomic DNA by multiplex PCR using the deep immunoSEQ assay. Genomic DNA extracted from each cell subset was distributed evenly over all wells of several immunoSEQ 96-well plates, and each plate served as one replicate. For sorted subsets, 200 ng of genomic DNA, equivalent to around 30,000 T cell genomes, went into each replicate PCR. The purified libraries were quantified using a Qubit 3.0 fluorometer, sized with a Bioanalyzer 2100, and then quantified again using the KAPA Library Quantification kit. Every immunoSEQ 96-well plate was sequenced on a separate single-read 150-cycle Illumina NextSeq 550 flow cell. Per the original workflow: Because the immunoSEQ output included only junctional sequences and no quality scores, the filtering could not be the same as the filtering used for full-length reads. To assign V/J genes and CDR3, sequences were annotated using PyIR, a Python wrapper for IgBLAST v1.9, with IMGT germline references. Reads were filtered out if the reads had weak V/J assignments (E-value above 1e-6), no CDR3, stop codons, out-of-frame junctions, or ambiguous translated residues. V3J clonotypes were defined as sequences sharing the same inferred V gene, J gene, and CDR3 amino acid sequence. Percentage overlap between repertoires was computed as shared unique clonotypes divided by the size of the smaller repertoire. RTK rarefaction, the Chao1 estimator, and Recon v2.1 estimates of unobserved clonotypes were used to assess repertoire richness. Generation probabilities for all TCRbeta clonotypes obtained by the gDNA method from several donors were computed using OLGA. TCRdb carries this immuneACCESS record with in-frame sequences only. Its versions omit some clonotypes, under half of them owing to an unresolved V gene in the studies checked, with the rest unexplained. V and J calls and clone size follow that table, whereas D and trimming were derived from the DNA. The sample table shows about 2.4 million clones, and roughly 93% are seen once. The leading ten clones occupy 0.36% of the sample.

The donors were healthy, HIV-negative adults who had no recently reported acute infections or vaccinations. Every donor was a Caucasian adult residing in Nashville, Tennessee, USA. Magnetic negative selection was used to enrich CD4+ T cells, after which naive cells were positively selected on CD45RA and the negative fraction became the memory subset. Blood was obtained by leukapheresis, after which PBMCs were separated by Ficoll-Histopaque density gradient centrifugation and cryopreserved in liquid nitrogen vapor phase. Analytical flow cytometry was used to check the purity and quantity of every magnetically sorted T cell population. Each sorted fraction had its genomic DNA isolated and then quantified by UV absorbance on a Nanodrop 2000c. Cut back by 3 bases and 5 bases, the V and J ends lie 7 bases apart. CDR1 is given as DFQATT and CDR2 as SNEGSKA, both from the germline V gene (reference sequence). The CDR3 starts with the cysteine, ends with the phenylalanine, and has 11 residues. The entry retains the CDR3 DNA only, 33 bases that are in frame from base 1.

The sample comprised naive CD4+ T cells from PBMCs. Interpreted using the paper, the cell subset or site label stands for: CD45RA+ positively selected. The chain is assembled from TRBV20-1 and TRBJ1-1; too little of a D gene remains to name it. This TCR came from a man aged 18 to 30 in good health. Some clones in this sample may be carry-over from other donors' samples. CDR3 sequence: CSASSETEAFF. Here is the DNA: TGCAGTGCTAGTTCGGAAACTGAAGCTTTCTTT.